The 29 T cell receptor beta chains reported below all come from one sample, sequenced in a study of human T cells and chemical hapten exposure. Stated time point: healthy volunteer bleed at 2 weeks. Total RNA extraction was carried out from unfractionated whole blood. Using its own MiXCR run on the RACE reads, TCRdb lists one record per CDR3 protein. The sample has about 130,000 distinct CDR3 sequences, more than 7.5% seen once. Sequenced input: whole blood. Receptor source: a male donor in good health. Some clones in this sample may be carry-over from other donors' samples.

CDR3 coding DNA: TGCAGTGCTAGTTGGGGTGGGAGTGGCGATGAGCAGTTCTTC. Translation gives CSASWGGSGDEQFF. This rearrangement joins TRBV20-1 to TRBJ2-1; D is possibly TRBD2 (5 bases). Trimming pared 3 bases from V and 8 bases from J, leaving 17 bases between. The CDR3 extends over 14 amino acids. The germline CDR1 and CDR2 sequences are DFQATT and SNEGSKA (reference sequence).

This clonotype occurred a few times. This chain links TRBV10-3 with TRBJ2-7, with 7 nucleotides matching TRBD1. The length of the CDR3 is 15 residues. J lost 1 base, V lost 2 bases, and 5 bases had no gene match. Germline CDR1 ENHRY, CDR2 SYGVKD. CDR3 region: CAISEGDSFSYEQYF. The DNA of the CDR3 is TGTGCCATCAGTGAGGGGGACAGCTTTTCCTACGAGCAGTACTTC.

This clonotype was picked up a small number of times. V gene TRBV9 combines with J gene TRBJ2-7; 8 positions match TRBD1. The V segment lost 4 bases and the J segment 0 bases; nucleotides outside the gene matches: 12. The CDR3 totals 17 residues. Germline V lookup: CDR1 SGDLS, CDR2 YYNGEE. DNA of the CDR3: TGTGCCAGCAGCCCCGAGGATTGGGGACAGGCCTCCTACGAGCAGTACTTC. Translated: CASSPEDWGQASYEQYF.

This clonotype has more than one count but fewer than ten. V usage is TRBV4-1 and J usage is TRBJ2-3; 8 bases fit TRBD1. V was pared by 4 bases and J by 4 bases, with 10 bases of the junction left unmatched. This CDR3 spans 16 amino acids. Germline lookup yields CDR1 MGHRA and CDR2 YSYEKL. The CDR3 DNA follows: TGCGCCAGCAGCCCGTCTGGACAGGGACGGTCAGATACGCAGTATTTT. It yields the protein CASSPSGQGRSDTQYF.

This clonotype was found many times. The rearrangement links TRBV19 to TRBJ2-3; 9 nucleotides align to TRBD2. The germline V gene has CDR1 LNHDA and CDR2 SQIVND (reference sequence). The CDR3 covers 17 residues. The V gene end was trimmed by 3 bases and the J gene end by 3 bases; junction bases not matched to a gene: 10. CDR3 coding DNA: TGTGCCAGTAGTATCCCTCGGCTAGCGGGGTTGACAGATACGCAGTATTTT. This encodes CASSIPRLAGLTDTQYF.

The chain links TRBV11-1 to TRBJ1-6; 7 bases match TRBD1. There are 16 residues in the CDR3. V was pared by 2 bases and J by 9 bases, with 10 bases of the junction left unmatched. Germline lookup yields CDR1 SGHAT and CDR2 FQDESV (reference sequence). The CDR3 nucleotides are TGTGCCAGCAGCTTATCCGACGGGACAGAGGGTTCACCCCTCCACTTT. Its translation is CASSLSDGTEGSPLHF.

This clonotype turned up a few times. Here the CDR3 DNA reads TGTGCCACCAGCAGAGTCGAATGGGACGCCTACGAGCAGTACTTC. Amino acids: CATSRVEWDAYEQYF. The genes are TRBV15 and TRBJ2-7; D might be TRBD1 or TRBD2, each matching 5 bases. The CDR3 runs to 15 residues. Trimming shortened V by 1 base and J by 2 bases, and 12 bases separated the two germline ends. Germline CDR1 is LNHNV and CDR2 is YYDKDF (reference sequence).

J is TRBJ1-3 and V is TRBV11-2; TRBD1 agrees at 8 bases. The CDR3 covers 19 residues. V shed 3 bases and J 0 bases; nucleotides not matched to a gene: 13. The germline gives CDR1 SGHAT, CDR2 FQNNGV. This CDR3 is CASSLIGTGPFFSGNTIYF. The CDR3 DNA reads as TGTGCCAGCAGCTTGATTGGGACAGGCCCCTTTTTCTCTGGAAACACCATATATTTT.

The V gene is TRBV7-9, the J gene TRBJ1-1; a possible D gene is TRBD1 (6 bases). The CDR3 spans 13 residues. V lost 7 bases and J lost 4, with 13 bases in between. Per the germline V gene, CDR1 is SEHNR and CDR2 is FQNEAQ (reference sequence). The CDR3 is CASTQDRRTEAFF. CDR3 DNA: TGTGCCAGCACCCAAGACAGGCGCACTGAAGCTTTCTTT.

This clonotype has a count of ten or more. The chain employs TRBV7-8 and TRBJ2-2, with D perhaps assigned TRBD1 or TRBD2 (5 bases each). This CDR3 region has 16 residues. V gave up 6 bases and J gave up 9 bases, with 23 bases separating them. CDR1 SGHVS and CDR2 FQNEAQ come from the germline V gene. This chain's CDR3 is CASRDRDGSGVWELFF. The CDR3 DNA follows: TGTGCCAGCAGAGATAGGGACGGATCAGGTGTTTGGGAGCTGTTTTTT.

The sample holds many counts of this clonotype. This chain links TRBV27 with TRBJ1-1; no reliable D call. Deletions cut 0 bases from V and 4 bases from J, with 12 bases between. Germline values: CDR1 MNHEY, CDR2 SMNVEV (reference sequence). The CDR3 is 15 residues long. CDR3 loop: CASSLSSGLSTEAFF. In DNA, the CDR3 is TGTGCCAGCAGTTTATCTTCCGGGTTGAGCACTGAAGCTTTCTTT.

The rearrangement joins TRBV19 to TRBJ2-1, with 10 bases identical to TRBD2. There are 14 residues in the CDR3. V was clipped by 6 bases and J by 5 bases; unmatched bases: 4. Germline lookup yields CDR1 LNHDA and CDR2 SQIVND (reference sequence). This CDR3 is CASRKAGGDNEQFF. CDR3 coding DNA: TGTGCCAGTAGAAAAGCGGGAGGGGACAATGAGCAGTTCTTC.

This clonotype was counted ten times or more. The genes are TRBV4-3 and TRBJ2-4; D is unresolved. Trimming took off 0 bases at V and 0 bases at J, with 12 bases between the two ends. The V gene's germline CDR1 is LGHNA and CDR2 YSLEER. This CDR3 region has 17 residues. CDR3 protein: CASSQDRKSLAKNIQYF. The CDR3 region has the DNA TGCGCCAGCAGCCAAGACCGGAAGTCTTTAGCCAAAAACATTCAGTACTTC.

The V gene is TRBV6-1, the J gene TRBJ2-3; D call uncertain. Germline V CDR1 and CDR2: MNHNS, SASEGT. CDR3 length: 14 residues. V was pared by 6 bases and J by 4 bases, with 14 bases between. CDR3 bases: TGTGCCAGCAGCCCGGGCATGGGCCCAGATACGCAGTATTTT. Protein product: CASSPGMGPDTQYF.

This clonotype showed up many times. The chain has TRBV29-1 and TRBJ2-1; TRBD1 agrees at 10 bases. V shed 4 bases and J 8 bases; nucleotides not matched to a gene: 8. CDR1 is SQVTM and CDR2 is ANQGSEA in the germline V gene. This CDR3 contains 14 residues. The CDR3 nucleotides are TGCAGCGTTGGGGACAGGGGACCGCTGGATGAGCAGTTCTTC. It is translated as CSVGDRGPLDEQFF.

This clonotype came up many times. The chain carries TRBV7-6 and TRBJ2-6; D is perhaps TRBD1 (6 bases). In germline, CDR1 is SGHVS, CDR2 FNYEAQ. V gave up 2 bases and J gave up 1 base, with 15 bases separating them. This CDR3 has 18 amino acids. The CDR3 coding sequence is TGTGCCAGCAGCTTATTCGTAGGGGGTTTGTCTGGGGCCAACGTCCTGACTTTC. It specifies CASSLFVGGLSGANVLTF.

This clonotype occurred many times. V gene TRBV20-1 combines with J gene TRBJ1-3; D is possibly TRBD1 (6 bases). The germline V gene encodes CDR1 DFQATT and CDR2 SNEGSKA (reference sequence). The V gene lost 3 bases and the J gene lost 3 bases, with 18 bases spanning the gap. This CDR3 has 16 amino acids. CDR3 residues: CSARGATGSFGNTIYF. The CDR3 DNA follows: TGCAGTGCTAGGGGGGCCACAGGGTCGTTTGGAAACACCATATATTTT.

This clonotype was found many times. This chain uses TRBV18 with TRBJ1-1, with a weak D call TRBD1 (5 bases). This CDR3 is built from 14 residues. The V and J ends lost 6 bases and 1 base respectively, with 12 bases between them. From germline, CDR1 is KGHSH and CDR2 LQKENI. Here the CDR3 DNA reads TGTGCCAGCTCGTCTTTAGGGGAGAACACTGAAGCTTTCTTT. Its translation: CASSSLGENTEAFF.

J is TRBJ2-7 and V is TRBV7-2; weak D call: TRBD1 (7 bases). Trimming left V 4 bases short and J 4 bases short, with 17 bases between. Germline V gene sequence: CDR1 SGHTA, CDR2 FQGNSA. The CDR3 spans 15 residues. CDR3 coding DNA: TGTGCCAGCAGCTACTCGGGGGACAGATCATACGAGCAGTACTTC. Translated, it gives CASSYSGDRSYEQYF. Together with reference TRBV7-2 and TRBJ2-7, the CDR3 gives the full variable domain: GAGVSQSPSNKVTEKGKDVELRCDPISGHTALYWYRQSLGQGLEFLIYFQGNSAPDKSGLPSDRFSAERTGGSVSTLTIQRTQQEDSAVYLCASSYSGDRSYEQYFGPGTRLTVT.

This clonotype was found a few times. The chain recombines TRBV20-1 with TRBJ2-1; 12 bases fit TRBD2. Germline assignment: CDR1 DFQATT and CDR2 SNEGSKA (reference sequence). J was trimmed by 7 bases and V by 1 base; bases with no gene match: 5. The CDR3 totals 15 residues. As DNA, the CDR3 is TGCAGTGCTAGAGTCGGACTAGCGGGGTGGAATGAGCAGTTCTTC. Encoded protein: CSARVGLAGWNEQFF.

This chain joins TRBV6-2 or TRBV6-3 and TRBJ2-3; D is perhaps TRBD2 (5 bases). The CDR3 has 15 amino acids. CDR1 MNHEY and CDR2 SVGEGT come from the germline V gene. V was cut by 6 bases and J by 1 base, with 14 bases left in between. As DNA, the CDR3 is TGTGCCAGCAGGCCCACGGGGAAGGGCACAGATACGCAGTATTTT. It encodes CASRPTGKGTDTQYF.

This clonotype showed up many times. The chain employs TRBV7-9 and TRBJ2-3; D is unresolved. Germline CDR1 reads SEHNR; CDR2 reads FQNEAQ (reference sequence). V lost 5 bases and J lost 6, with 9 bases in between. The CDR3 extends over 12 amino acids. The CDR3 nucleotides read TGTGCCAGCAGCCCCAAGTTGGATACGCAGTATTTT. This sequence encodes CASSPKLDTQYF.

Written as DNA, the CDR3 is TGTGCCAGCAGCTTATTCCTCACAGGGGGACCGGACGAGCAGTACTTC. Its translation is CASSLFLTGGPDEQYF. The chain is built from TRBV7-2 and TRBJ2-7; 8 positions match TRBD1. V trimming: 2 bases; J trimming: 5 bases; junction bases outside the gene matches: 11. Looked up from germline, CDR1 is SGHTA and CDR2 is FQGNSA. This CDR3 region has 16 residues.

The chain is built from TRBV6-5 and TRBJ2-1; a possible D gene is TRBD1 (5 bases). Germline V gene lookup returns CDR1 MNHEY and CDR2 SVGAGI. V dropped 2 bases and J dropped 4 bases, with 6 bases sitting between them. The CDR3 is made up of 13 amino acids. This chain's CDR3 is CASSYQGYNEQFF. The CDR3 nucleotides read TGTGCCAGCAGTTACCAGGGATACAATGAGCAGTTCTTC.

There are many counts of this clonotype. This rearrangement joins TRBV29-1 to TRBJ1-1; TRBD1 is a possible D gene (5 bases). V shed 6 bases and J shed 0 bases, with 11 bases lying between them. In germline, CDR1 is SQVTM, CDR2 ANQGSEA. The CDR3 is 13 amino acids. CDR3: CSVAGRMNTEAFF. In DNA, the CDR3 is TGCAGCGTAGCGGGACGAATGAACACTGAAGCTTTCTTT.

This clonotype was found a few times. Written as DNA, the CDR3 is TGCAGTGCTTCCTGGACTAGCGGGGGGGGCACAGATACGCAGTATTTT. It codes for CSASWTSGGGTDTQYF. The rearrangement joins TRBV20-1 to TRBJ2-3; 15 nucleotides align to TRBD2. Germline assignment: CDR1 DFQATT and CDR2 SNEGSKA (reference sequence). V lost 5 bases and J lost 1; bases outside the gene matches: 4. The CDR3 has 16 amino acids.

This clonotype was detected only a few times. The chain is built from TRBV28 and TRBJ2-5; possibly TRBD1 for D (5 bases). Germline V gene data show CDR1 as MDHEN and CDR2 as SYDVKM. The CDR3 runs 14 residues. Trimming pared 2 bases from V and 1 base from J, leaving 8 bases between. In DNA form, the CDR3 reads TGTGCCAGCAGTTTACAGGGCTCCCAAGAGACCCAGTACTTC. It translates to CASSLQGSQETQYF.

This clonotype has at least ten counts. J is TRBJ2-7 and V is TRBV2; the match to TRBD2 covers 9 bases. This CDR3 region has 13 residues. Per germline, CDR1 SNHLY and CDR2 FYNNEI. Losses at the gene ends were 4 bases for V and 3 bases for J; bases not matched to a gene: 1. CDR3 in DNA: TGTGCCAGCAGTGGACTAGCGGTCTACGAGCAGTACTTC. Translation: CASSGLAVYEQYF. Supplemented by reference TRBV2 and TRBJ2-7, the full variable domain reads EPEVTQTPSHQVTQMGQEVILRCVPISNHLYFYWYRQILGQKVEFLVSFYNNEISEKSEIFDDQFSVERPDGSNFTLKIRSTKLEDSAMYFCASSGLAVYEQYFGPGTRLTVT.

This clonotype came up many times. The chain joins TRBV6-1 to TRBJ1-1; D not certain. This CDR3 has 13 amino acids. CDR1 and CDR2 (germline): MNHNS, SASEGT. V lost 6 bases, J lost 5 bases, and 13 bases lay in between. The CDR3 DNA reads as TGTGCCAGCAGCCAGGCCCCCGCTACTGAAGCTTTCTTT. Its translation is CASSQAPATEAFF.